This entry describes one TCR beta chain. This entry comes from a study of breast tumors, draining lymph nodes, adjacent tissues. The lymph nodes were axillary draining lymph nodes from breast cancer patients. The junction had 10 bases not matched to a gene; V was cut back by 7 bases and J by 1 base. This CDR3 has 16 residues. Germline assignment: CDR1 MDHEN and CDR2 SYDVKM. TCRdb processed the multiplex PCR reads anew with MiXCR; each CDR3 protein has one entry. The table shows approximately 210,000 distinct CDR3 sequences, with roughly 30% occurring only once. The genes are TRBV28 and TRBJ2-1; 7 nucleotides line up with TRBD2. This receptor was identified in a female donor with breast cancer. Some clones in this sample may be carry-over from other donors' samples. Sequencing used axillary lymph node tissue. The CDR3 bases are TGTGCCAGCATAGGTATGGGCGGGAGTTCCTACAATGAGCAGTTCTTC. It specifies CASIGMGGSSYNEQFF. The complete variable domain, with remaining parts taken from reference TRBV28 and TRBJ2-1, reads DVKVTQSSRYLVKRTGEKVFLECVQDMDHENMFWYRQDPGLGLRLIYFSYDVKMKEKGDIPEGYSVSREKKERFSLILESASTNQTSMYLCASIGMGGSSYNEQFFGPGTRLTVL.